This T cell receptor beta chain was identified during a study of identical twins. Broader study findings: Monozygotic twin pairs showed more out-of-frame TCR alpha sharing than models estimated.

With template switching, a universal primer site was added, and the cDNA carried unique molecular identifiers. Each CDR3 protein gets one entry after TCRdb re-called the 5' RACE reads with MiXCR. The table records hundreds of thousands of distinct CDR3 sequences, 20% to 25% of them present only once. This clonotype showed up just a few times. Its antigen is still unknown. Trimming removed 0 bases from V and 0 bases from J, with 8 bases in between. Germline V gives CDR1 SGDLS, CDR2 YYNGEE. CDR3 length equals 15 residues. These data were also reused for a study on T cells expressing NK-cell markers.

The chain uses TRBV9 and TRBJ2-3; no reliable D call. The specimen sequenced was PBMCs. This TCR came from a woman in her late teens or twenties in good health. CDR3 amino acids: CASSVGDPSTDTQYF. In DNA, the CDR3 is TGTGCCAGCAGCGTAGGTGACCCTAGCACAGATACGCAGTATTTT.